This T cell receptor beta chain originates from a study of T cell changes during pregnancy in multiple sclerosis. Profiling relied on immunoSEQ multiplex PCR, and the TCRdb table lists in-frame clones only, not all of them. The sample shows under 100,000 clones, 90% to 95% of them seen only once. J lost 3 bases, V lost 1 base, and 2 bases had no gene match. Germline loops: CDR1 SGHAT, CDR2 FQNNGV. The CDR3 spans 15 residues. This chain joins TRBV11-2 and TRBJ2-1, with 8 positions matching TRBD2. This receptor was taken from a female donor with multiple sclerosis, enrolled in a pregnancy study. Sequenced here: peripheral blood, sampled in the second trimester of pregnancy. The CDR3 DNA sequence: TGTGCCAGCAGCTTAGCAGCGGGAGACTACAATGAGCAGTTCTTC. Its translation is CASSLAAGDYNEQFF.